Sequencing of this T cell receptor beta chain was carried out in a study of blood T cells in healthy people across ages. Combining a sample-barcoded 5' primer with a J-beta primer mix, a second PCR ran for about 6 to 11 cycles. A template-switch adaptor containing 12 random nucleotides labeled each cDNA molecule. TCRdb passed the 5' RACE reads through MiXCR, listing each CDR3 protein once. Among over 950,000 distinct CDR3 sequences, 51% were seen once, and the ten largest hold roughly a fifth. Germline CDR1 is MGHRA and CDR2 is YSYEKL. Deletions cut 4 bases from V and 3 bases from J, with 10 bases between. The CDR3 covers 15 residues. Study-wide points: Naive and antigen-experienced cells were not separated, limiting conclusive comparison. The fall in TCR beta diversity per million T cells was roughly linear with age.

This clonotype was found a few times. Its specificity is not known. The rearrangement links TRBV4-1 to TRBJ2-6; no reliable D call. The sequence derives from a woman aged 60-70 years in good health. The sample was blood. CDR3 residues: CASSPLDGGANVLTF. Here the CDR3 DNA reads TGCGCCAGCAGCCCACTGGATGGTGGGGCCAACGTCCTGACTTTC.